These 23 T cell receptor beta chains were all obtained from the same sample, sequenced in a study of PD-1 blockade in classical Hodgkin lymphoma. The method was immunoSEQ multiplex PCR; TCRdb's version includes in-frame clones alone and lacks a portion of them. The sample has approximately 89,000 clones; 83% are singletons. The time point denotes: cycle 4 day 1 (C4D1), after less than 7 weeks of nivolumab. All the patients suffered relapse after autologous stem cell transplantation, and brentuximab vedotin exposure differed. The material sequenced was peripheral blood mononuclear cells (PBMCs), taken before the fourth cycle of nivolumab. These receptors were taken from a human donor with classical Hodgkin lymphoma.

The chain carries TRBV7-2 and TRBJ2-7, with D possibly TRBD1 on 7 matching bases. The germline V gene has CDR1 SGHTA and CDR2 FQGNSA. This CDR3 region has 13 residues. Trimming shortened V by 2 bases and J by 6 bases, and 11 bases separated the two germline ends. In DNA form, the CDR3 reads TGTGCCAGCAGCTTACAGCAGGGGGGCGAGCAGTACTTC. Amino acid sequence: CASSLQQGGEQYF.

V gene TRBV15 combines with J gene TRBJ2-2; either TRBD1 or TRBD2 may supply D (5 bases each). Looked up from germline, CDR1 is LNHNV and CDR2 is YYDKDF (reference sequence). The length of the CDR3 is 17 residues. V lost 0 bases and J lost 4, with 15 bases in between. The chain's CDR3 is CATSRDSGTSVTGELFF. The DNA for the CDR3 is TGTGCCACCAGCAGAGATTCGGGGACCTCCGTCACCGGGGAGCTGTTTTTT.

This rearrangement joins TRBV4-3 to TRBJ2-1, with D perhaps assigned TRBD1 or TRBD2 (7 bases each). This CDR3 region has 16 residues. Trimming shortened V by 0 bases and J by 6 bases, and 15 bases separated the two germline ends. The germline CDR1 and CDR2 sequences are LGHNA and YSLEER. For the CDR3, the DNA is TGCGCCAGCAGCCAAGATACGGGGGAGGGGGCCAATGAGCAGTTCTTC. Protein product: CASSQDTGEGANEQFF.

This chain uses TRBV7-8 with TRBJ2-7; possibly TRBD2 for D (5 bases). Germline-derived CDR1 and CDR2 are SGHVS and FQNEAQ. The CDR3 has 16 residues. V shed 1 base and J shed 4 bases, with 17 bases lying between them. CDR3 DNA: TGTGCCAGCAGCTTAGGTTCTGGAGCTAGCCGTTACGAGCAGTACTTC. Amino acid sequence: CASSLGSGASRYEQYF.

The sample holds one count of this clone. The chain is built from TRBV11-2 and TRBJ1-1; no definite D call. This CDR3 is built from 14 residues. Trimming left V 5 bases short and J 5 bases short, with 15 bases between. In germline, CDR1 is SGHAT, CDR2 FQNNGV. CDR3 loop: CASSKRTMGTEAFF. The DNA of the CDR3 is TGTGCCAGCAGCAAAAGGACGATGGGAACTGAAGCTTTCTTT.

The V and J genes are TRBV7-3 and TRBJ2-3, with 10 positions matching TRBD2. The CDR3 length is 16 residues. With V trimmed by 5 bases and J by 2 bases, 7 bases remained unmatched. Germline V gene sequence: CDR1 SGHTA, CDR2 FQGTGA. The CDR3 nucleotides are TGTGCCAGCAGCCCGTTCGGGACTAGCGTCACAGATACGCAGTATTTT. This translates into CASSPFGTSVTDTQYF.

This chain joins TRBV5-1 and TRBJ1-1; D remains ambiguous. CDR1 SGHRS and CDR2 YFSETQ come from the germline V gene. The length of the CDR3 is 13 residues. The V end lost 0 bases, the J end lost 0 bases, and 3 bases lay between the germline ends. The CDR3 here is CASSLEVNTEAFF. In DNA form, the CDR3 reads TGCGCCAGCAGCTTGGAGGTGAACACTGAAGCTTTCTTT. Variable domain in full (rest from reference TRBV5-1 and TRBJ1-1): KAGVTQTPRYLIKTRGQQVTLSCSPISGHRSVSWYQQTPGQGLQFLFEYFSETQRNKGNFPGRFSGRQFSNSRSEMNVSTLELGDSALYLCASSLEVNTEAFFGQGTRLTVV.

This chain uses TRBV6-1 with TRBJ2-1; possibly TRBD1 for D (5 bases). Trimming cost V 4 bases and J 5 bases, with 9 bases left between them. This CDR3 has 13 residues. CDR1 is MNHNS and CDR2 is SASEGT in the germline V gene. The chain's CDR3 is CASSGTRDNEQFF. DNA for the CDR3: TGTGCCAGCAGTGGGACCAGGGACAATGAGCAGTTCTTC.

This clone has just a few counts. The chain couples TRBV7-2 to TRBJ1-4; TRBD1 agrees at 7 bases. In germline, CDR1 is SGHTA, CDR2 FQGNSA. The J segment lost 6 bases and the V segment lost 1 base, leaving 11 bases of the junction unmatched. The CDR3 is 17 residues long. The CDR3 DNA reads TGTGCCAGCAGCTTAGGAAAGGGGGCGGTCATGGATGAAAAACTGTTTTTT. Translation gives CASSLGKGAVMDEKLFF.

V and J are TRBV18 and TRBJ2-6; D might be TRBD1 (5 bases). The CDR3 length is 16 residues. Trimming left V 5 bases short and J 0 bases short, with 11 bases between. Germline CDR1 is KGHSH and CDR2 is LQKENI. CDR3 in DNA: TGTGCCAGCTCATCAGGGTTGGGCTCTGGGGCCAACGTCCTGACTTTC. Its protein product is CASSSGLGSGANVLTF. Full variable domain (remainder filled in from reference TRBV18 and TRBJ2-6): NAGVMQNPRHLVRRRGQEARLRCSPMKGHSHVYWYRQLPEEGLKFMVYLQKENIIDESGMPKERFSAEFPKEGPSILRIQQVVRGDSAAYFCASSSGLGSGANVLTFGAGSRLTVL.

The chain is built from TRBV7-9 and TRBJ2-1; tentative D call: TRBD2 (6 bases). CDR3 length: 16 residues. V lost 5 bases and J lost 2, with 16 bases in between. CDR1 is SEHNR, CDR2 FQNEAQ, per germline (reference sequence). The DNA of the CDR3 is TGTGCCAGCAGCCTGGGAGGAGCGGGCACCTACAATGAGCAGTTCTTC. It yields the protein CASSLGGAGTYNEQFF. Full variable domain (remainder filled in from reference TRBV7-9 and TRBJ2-1): DTGVSQNPRHKITKRGQNVTFRCDPISEHNRLYWYRQTLGQGPEFLTYFQNEAQLEKSRLLSDRFSAERPKGSFSTLEIQRTEQGDSAMYLCASSLGGAGTYNEQFFGPGTRLTVL.

This chain uses TRBV2 with TRBJ1-5; D is perhaps TRBD1 (6 bases). Germline V gives CDR1 SNHLY, CDR2 FYNNEI. Trimming stripped 7 bases from V and 0 bases from J, with 13 bases between. This CDR3 is built from 15 residues. This CDR3 reads CASTLQGYSNQPQHF. The DNA for the CDR3 is TGTGCCAGCACCCTACAGGGTTATAGCAATCAGCCCCAGCATTTT.

This clone appeared a single time. The chain recombines TRBV7-2 with TRBJ2-5, with D perhaps matching TRBD2 (8 bases). The CDR3 is 19 amino acids. CDR1 SGHTA and CDR2 FQGNSA come from the germline V gene. V lost 5 bases and J lost 9, with 34 bases in between. The DNA of the CDR3 is TGTGCCAGCAGCCGCTCGCTAAGCGGGAGAATTTCCCCCCAGGGGGCCCAGTACTTC. This codes for CASSRSLSGRISPQGAQYF. Looking up the rest from reference TRBV7-2 and TRBJ2-5 gives the full variable domain: GAGVSQSPSNKVTEKGKDVELRCDPISGHTALYWYRQSLGQGLEFLIYFQGNSAPDKSGLPSDRFSAERTGGSVSTLTIQRTQQEDSAVYLCASSRSLSGRISPQGAQYFGPGTRLLVL.

The V and J genes are TRBV7-2 and TRBJ2-5; D unclear. CDR3 length equals 13 residues. The V end was cut by 2 bases, the J end by 6 bases, with 10 bases between. Germline loops: CDR1 SGHTA, CDR2 FQGNSA. The DNA of the CDR3 is TGTGCCAGCAGCTTATCCGGGCAAAAGACCCAGTACTTC. It specifies CASSLSGQKTQYF.

This clone was detected many times. As DNA, the CDR3 is TGTGCCAGCAGCTTAGCTGGCGATAGCAATCAGCCCCAGCATTTT. As protein: CASSLAGDSNQPQHF. This rearrangement joins TRBV7-9 to TRBJ1-5; unclear D gene. The CDR3 has 15 residues. Germline assignment: CDR1 SEHNR and CDR2 FQNEAQ (reference sequence). The V gene lost 0 bases and the J gene lost 0 bases, with 6 bases spanning the gap.

The gene calls are TRBV6-1 and TRBJ1-1; D unclear. CDR1 is MNHNS, CDR2 SASEGT, per germline. This CDR3 is 14 amino acids long. V lost 1 base to trimming and J lost 7 bases, with 13 bases between them. The CDR3 reads CASSEGPHLDEAFF. The CDR3, as DNA: TGTGCCAGCAGTGAAGGACCCCACCTCGATGAAGCTTTCTTT.

Concerning this clone: Germline and junction disagree at one end, which may indicate a read error. The genes are TRBV10-3 and TRBJ2-7; 8 bases are shared with TRBD2. There are 13 residues in the CDR3. CDR1 and CDR2 (germline): ENHRY, SYGVKD. The CDR3 sequence is CALRSGSMDEQYF. The CDR3 region has the DNA TGTGCCCTCAGGAGCGGGAGTATGGACGAGCAGTACTTC.

The chain combines TRBV11-2 with TRBJ2-1, with D possibly matching TRBD2 (5 bases). The germline CDR1 and CDR2 sequences are SGHAT and FQNNGV. V was shortened by 2 bases and J by 3 bases, with 14 bases between the two germline ends. This CDR3 region has 16 residues. CDR3 sequence (DNA): TGTGCCAGCAGCTTACAGGTGCTAGCTGACTACAATGAGCAGTTCTTC. This gives the protein CASSLQVLADYNEQFF.

The rearrangement joins TRBV6-6 to TRBJ2-3, with 12 bases lining up with TRBD2. V gave up 9 bases and J gave up 1 base; unmatched junction bases: 5. Germline CDR1 reads MNHNY; CDR2 reads SVGAGI (reference sequence). This CDR3 is 15 amino acids long. CDR3 sequence: CASIPSGRGTDTQYF. In DNA form, the CDR3 reads TGTGCCAGTATCCCTAGCGGGAGGGGCACAGATACGCAGTATTTT.

This clone was seen only once. This chain joins TRBV5-8 and TRBJ2-3, with unresolved D. Germline V gene sequence: CDR1 SGHTS, CDR2 YDEGEE. The CDR3 totals 13 residues. Trimming cost V 0 bases and J 5 bases, with 7 bases left between them. CDR3 residues: CASSLGQRDTQYF. The CDR3 DNA follows: TGTGCCAGCAGCTTGGGCCAAAGAGATACGCAGTATTTT.

A remark on this clone: At the DNA level, this CDR3 is encoded by other sequences in the same sample as well. The V call is TRBV7-2, the J call TRBJ2-5; 9 bases agree with TRBD1. The CDR3 contains 14 residues. The ends lost 3 bases at V and 5 bases at J; junction bases unmatched: 4. Germline CDR1 is SGHTA and CDR2 is FQGNSA. The CDR3 here is CASSLDRGGETQYF. Written as DNA, the CDR3 is TGTGCCAGCAGCTTGGACAGGGGTGGGGAGACCCAGTACTTC.

The gene calls are TRBV29-1 and TRBJ1-1, with 9 nucleotides matching TRBD1. The CDR3 is 12 amino acids. Germline V gene lookup returns CDR1 SQVTM and CDR2 ANQGSEA. J lost 1 base, V lost 6 bases, and 0 bases had no gene match. The DNA for the CDR3 is TGCAGCGTGGGACAGGGGAACACTGAAGCTTTCTTT. Protein sequence: CSVGQGNTEAFF.

The chain is built from TRBV29-1 and TRBJ2-1, with 11 bases that match TRBD1. This CDR3 contains 15 residues. In germline, CDR1 is SQVTM, CDR2 ANQGSEA. With V trimmed by 7 bases and J by 9 bases, 14 bases remained unmatched. The CDR3 DNA sequence: TGCAGCGCTGCTCGAGCGGGACAGGGGGAAGGTGAGCAGTTCTTC. This sequence encodes CSAARAGQGEGEQFF.